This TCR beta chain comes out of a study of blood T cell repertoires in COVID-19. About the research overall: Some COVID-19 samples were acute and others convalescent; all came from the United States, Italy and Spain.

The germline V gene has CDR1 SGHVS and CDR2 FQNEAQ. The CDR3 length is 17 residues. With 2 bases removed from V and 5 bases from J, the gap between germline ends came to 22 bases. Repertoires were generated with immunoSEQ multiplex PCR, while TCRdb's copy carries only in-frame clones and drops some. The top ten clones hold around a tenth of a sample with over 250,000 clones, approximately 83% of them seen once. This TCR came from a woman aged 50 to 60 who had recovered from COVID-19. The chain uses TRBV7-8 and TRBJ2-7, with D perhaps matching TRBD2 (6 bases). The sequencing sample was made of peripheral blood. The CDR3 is CASSLRPGGDNRDEQYF. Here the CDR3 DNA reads TGTGCCAGCAGCTTAAGGCCCGGCGGGGATAATAGGGACGAGCAGTACTTC.